One sample yielded the 19 T cell receptor beta chains listed below, sequenced in a study of T cell responses to AZD1222 COVID-19 vaccine. Measured with immunoSEQ multiplex PCR; TCRdb has only the in-frame clones, and not every one. The sample includes about 160,000 clones, 75% to 90% seen only once; the top ten take approximately 6.9%. Sequencing was performed on peripheral blood, taken on day 0 of AZD1222 vaccination. These receptors all come from an adult in good health.

The chain is built from TRBV10-2 and TRBJ1-1; TRBD1 aligns across 7 bases. V shed 6 bases, J shed 1 base, and the junction held 2 bases outside the gene matches. This CDR3 is 13 amino acids long. Germline CDR1 WSHSY, CDR2 SAAADI. CDR3 loop: CASSDRENTEAFF. DNA for the CDR3: TGCGCCAGCAGCGACAGGGAGAACACTGAAGCTTTCTTT.

The V call is TRBV5-1, the J call TRBJ2-3; tentative D call: TRBD1 (6 bases). The ends were cut back, 4 bases at V and 2 bases at J, with 17 bases in the middle. Per germline, CDR1 SGHRS and CDR2 YFSETQ. This CDR3 comprises 16 residues. CDR3 amino acids: CASSLEPGTSTDTQYF. DNA of the CDR3: TGCGCCAGCAGCCTAGAACCCGGGACATCCACAGATACGCAGTATTTT.

This clone was seen only a few times. The CDR3 nucleotides are TGTGCCATCAGGCAGGGCCTAGACAATTCACCCCTCCACTTT. Translating gives CAIRQGLDNSPLHF. The J gene is TRBJ1-6, the V gene TRBV10-3; tentative D call: TRBD1 (5 bases). Trimming left V 6 bases short and J 7 bases short, with 13 bases between. Germline V lookup: CDR1 ENHRY, CDR2 SYGVKD. This CDR3 spans 14 amino acids.

The V and J genes are TRBV2 and TRBJ1-6; no definite D call. Germline CDR1 SNHLY, CDR2 FYNNEI. V was pared by 4 bases and J by 7 bases, with 11 bases between. The CDR3 covers 14 residues. The CDR3 nucleotides read TGTGCCAGCAGTGCGGGAGCTGACAATTCACCCCTCCACTTT. It translates to CASSAGADNSPLHF.

The chain uses TRBV6-1 and TRBJ2-7, with TRBD2 matching over 12 bases. The CDR3 totals 14 residues. In germline, CDR1 is MNHNS, CDR2 SASEGT. Losses at the gene ends were 7 bases for V and 0 bases for J; bases not matched to a gene: 1. Written as DNA, the CDR3 is TGTGCCAGCATGACTAGCGGGAGCTCCTACGAGCAGTACGTC. It yields the protein CASMTSGSSYEQYV.

The V gene is TRBV7-2, the J gene TRBJ2-1; weak D call: TRBD1 (6 bases). The CDR3 extends over 16 amino acids. V shed 0 bases and J shed 4 bases, with 13 bases lying between them. Germline lookup yields CDR1 SGHTA and CDR2 FQGNSA. The CDR3 sequence is CASSLAGRGTYNEQFF. CDR3 sequence (DNA): TGTGCCAGCAGCTTAGCCGGCAGGGGAACATACAATGAGCAGTTCTTC.

V and J are TRBV4-1 and TRBJ1-2, with TRBD1 as a possible D gene (6 bases). The V end was cut by 2 bases, the J end by 1 base, with 8 bases between. Germline V gives CDR1 MGHRA, CDR2 YSYEKL. The CDR3 length is 14 residues. In nucleotides, the CDR3 is TGCGCCAGCAGCCAAACAGGGCGTAACTATGGCTACACCTTC. Translating gives CASSQTGRNYGYTF.

The rearrangement joins TRBV7-3 to TRBJ2-3, with 7 bases lining up with TRBD2. Trimming cost V 4 bases and J 5 bases; bases outside gene matches: 6. The germline gives CDR1 SGHTA, CDR2 FQGTGA. This CDR3 has 14 residues. CDR3 nucleotide sequence: TGTGCCAGCAGCTCCAGCGGGGCTGAAGATACGCAGTATTTT. Translation: CASSSSGAEDTQYF.

The V gene is TRBV5-1, the J gene TRBJ2-3, with D perhaps given as TRBD1 or TRBD2 (6 bases each). Deletions cut 3 bases from V and 0 bases from J, with 23 bases between. The CDR3 is 19 amino acids. Per germline, CDR1 SGHRS and CDR2 YFSETQ. CDR3 sequence: CASSSPDRRVRTSTDTQYF. The CDR3 bases are TGCGCCAGCAGCTCCCCCGACAGGAGGGTCCGGACTAGCACAGATACGCAGTATTTT.

The V call is TRBV15, the J call TRBJ1-3, with D perhaps TRBD1 (5 bases). The CDR3 length is 17 residues. V shed 1 base and J shed 4 bases, with 17 bases lying between them. Germline assignment: CDR1 LNHNV and CDR2 YYDKDF (reference sequence). Here the CDR3 reads CATSRGNVPTDGNTIYF. The CDR3, as DNA: TGTGCCACCAGCAGAGGAAATGTTCCGACAGACGGAAACACCATATATTTT.

In its sample, this clone was seen once. The chain joins TRBV6-1 to TRBJ2-1; TRBD1 matches at 11 bases. The length of the CDR3 is 15 residues. The J segment lost 8 bases and the V segment lost 2 bases, leaving 5 bases of the junction unmatched. The germline V gene has CDR1 MNHNS and CDR2 SASEGT. CDR3 in amino acids: CASSEWGDRGDEQFF. In DNA form, the CDR3 reads TGTGCCAGCAGTGAATGGGGGGACAGGGGGGATGAGCAGTTCTTC.

This chain uses TRBV6-1 with TRBJ1-5; a weak D match, TRBD1 (6 bases). With 2 bases removed from V and 9 bases from J, the gap between germline ends came to 17 bases. The CDR3 covers 15 residues. Germline V gene sequence: CDR1 MNHNS, CDR2 SASEGT. Written as DNA, the CDR3 is TGTGCCAGCAGTGAATGGTTACAGGGATCAAGGCCCCAGCATTTT. This translates into CASSEWLQGSRPQHF.

The table lists this clone with a few counts. This chain links TRBV7-3 with TRBJ1-1; D uncertain. There are 14 residues in the CDR3. Germline V gene sequence: CDR1 SGHTA, CDR2 FQGTGA. With 4 bases removed from V and 3 bases from J, the gap between germline ends came to 12 bases. CDR3 loop: CASSYSPSDTEAFF. The CDR3 DNA follows: TGTGCCAGCAGCTACAGCCCTTCTGACACTGAAGCTTTCTTT.

This sequence joins TRBV10-1 and TRBJ1-1, with D perhaps matching TRBD1 (6 bases). This CDR3 has 15 residues. With 7 bases removed from V and 6 bases from J, the gap between germline ends came to 21 bases. Germline values: CDR1 WNHNN, CDR2 SYGVQD (reference sequence). CDR3 sequence (DNA): TGCGCCAGCACTCGAACAGGGCTTCTCCATGCTGAAGCTTTCTTT. Encoded protein: CASTRTGLLHAEAFF.

V and J are TRBV18 and TRBJ1-1; D unclear. Germline CDR1 reads KGHSH; CDR2 reads LQKENI. This CDR3 spans 13 amino acids. V dropped 2 bases and J dropped 2 bases, with 6 bases sitting between them. The CDR3 protein is CASSPESNTEAFF. For the CDR3, the DNA is TGTGCCAGCTCACCAGAAAGTAACACTGAAGCTTTCTTT.

The gene calls are TRBV5-1 and TRBJ1-4; D is possibly TRBD1 (5 bases). Germline loops: CDR1 SGHRS, CDR2 YFSETQ. The CDR3 has 17 amino acids. Trimming stripped 2 bases from V and 8 bases from J, with 22 bases between. CDR3 in DNA: TGCGCCAGCAGCTTTGTCGGAGTGGGGACGGGAATCGAAAAACTGTTTTTT. This encodes CASSFVGVGTGIEKLFF.

This chain uses TRBV4-1 with TRBJ1-6; possible D gene TRBD1, 5 bases. The CDR3 runs 13 residues. Deletions cut 0 bases from V and 18 bases from J, with 15 bases between. CDR1 is MGHRA, CDR2 YSYEKL, per germline. Here the CDR3 DNA reads TGCGCCAGCAGCCAAGATACGGGGACTGCTCACCACTTT. Translating gives CASSQDTGTAHHF.

The chain links TRBV25-1 to TRBJ2-7; perhaps TRBD2 as D (7 bases). The length of the CDR3 is 14 residues. Trimming removed 3 bases from V and 4 bases from J, with 13 bases in between. Germline V gene data show CDR1 as MGHDK and CDR2 as SYGVNS. CDR3 sequence: CASSEGGARYEQYF. In DNA form, the CDR3 reads TGTGCCAGCAGTGAGGGGGGGGCGCGGTACGAGCAGTACTTC.

The rearrangement joins TRBV5-4 to TRBJ2-2; 10 bases fit TRBD2. Trimming took 4 bases from V and 2 from J; bases not matched to a gene: 2. The CDR3 extends over 15 amino acids. Germline assignment: CDR1 SGHNT and CDR2 YYREEE (reference sequence). The DNA of the CDR3 is TGTGCCAGCAGCACTAGCGGGGATAACACCGGGGAGCTGTTTTTT. Translated: CASSTSGDNTGELFF.